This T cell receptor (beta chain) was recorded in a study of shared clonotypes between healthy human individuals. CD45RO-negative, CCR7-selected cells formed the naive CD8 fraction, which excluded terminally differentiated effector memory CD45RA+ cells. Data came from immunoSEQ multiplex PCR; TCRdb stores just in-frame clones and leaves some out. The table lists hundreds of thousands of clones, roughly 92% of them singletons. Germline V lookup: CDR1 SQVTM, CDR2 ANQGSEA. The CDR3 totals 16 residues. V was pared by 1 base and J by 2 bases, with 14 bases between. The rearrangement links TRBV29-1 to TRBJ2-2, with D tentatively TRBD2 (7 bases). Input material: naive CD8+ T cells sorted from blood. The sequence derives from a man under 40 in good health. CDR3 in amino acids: CSVEARGGGNTGELFF. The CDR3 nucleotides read TGCAGCGTTGAAGCCCGGGGAGGGGGAAACACCGGGGAGCTGTTTTTT.